The present T cell receptor beta chain was sequenced within a study of T cell repertoires in cytomegalovirus infection. The study, taken as a whole, reports: Cumulative public TCR beta family frequency identified CMV carriers with the relevant HLA. What dominated the ex vivo response were HLA-C-restricted CMV-specific TCR beta clonotypes.

TCRdb reprocessed the reads with MiXCR, giving one entry per CDR3 protein. The sample has fewer than 200,000 distinct CDR3 sequences, approximately 19% seen once. With regard to this clonotype: Its antigen is still unknown.

Germline CDR1 is SGHDN and CDR2 is FVKESK. Germline trimming cut 4 bases from V and 2 bases from J; bases unmatched to any gene: 5. This CDR3 has 16 residues. This receptor was identified in a human donor in good health (CMV status not recorded). Some clones in this sample may be carry-over from other donors' samples. The chain is built from TRBV14 and TRBJ2-3; 11 bases are a match to TRBD2. The sequencing sample was made of PBMCs. CDR3 in DNA: TGTGCCAGCAGCCTTACTAGCGGGGGCTCCACAGATACGCAGTATTTT. It translates to CASSLTSGGSTDTQYF. Complete variable domain (other parts from reference TRBV14 and TRBJ2-3): EAGVTQFPSHSVIEKGQTVTLRCDPISGHDNLYWYRRVMGKEIKFLLHFVKESKQDESGMPNNRFLAERTGGTYSTLKVQPAELEDSGVYFCASSLTSGGSTDTQYFGPGTRLTVL.